This TCR beta chain was captured by sequencing in a study of T cells in Graves' hyperthyroidism and ophthalmopathy. For the study at large: Peripheral blood sampling occurred at initial diagnosis, before any treatment.

The investigators amplified TCR beta CDR3 regions from RNA transcripts. Researchers ran a first-round RT-PCR on the TCR CDR3 using the HTBI primer set. One entry per CDR3 protein, called by TCRdb with MiXCR from the multiplex PCR reads. The sample holds around 700,000 distinct CDR3 sequences, over 35% seen once. Trimming cost V 4 bases and J 0 bases, with 10 bases left between them. This CDR3 spans 14 amino acids. Germline lookup yields CDR1 SGHKS and CDR2 YYEKEE (reference sequence). The chain employs TRBV5-5 and TRBJ1-2; perhaps TRBD1 as D (5 bases). Sequenced input: blood. This receptor was taken from a woman aged 40 to 55 with Graves' hyperthyroidism. As DNA, the CDR3 is TGTGCCAGCAGCCCCGGGACCTCTAACTATGGCTACACCTTC. It codes for CASSPGTSNYGYTF.